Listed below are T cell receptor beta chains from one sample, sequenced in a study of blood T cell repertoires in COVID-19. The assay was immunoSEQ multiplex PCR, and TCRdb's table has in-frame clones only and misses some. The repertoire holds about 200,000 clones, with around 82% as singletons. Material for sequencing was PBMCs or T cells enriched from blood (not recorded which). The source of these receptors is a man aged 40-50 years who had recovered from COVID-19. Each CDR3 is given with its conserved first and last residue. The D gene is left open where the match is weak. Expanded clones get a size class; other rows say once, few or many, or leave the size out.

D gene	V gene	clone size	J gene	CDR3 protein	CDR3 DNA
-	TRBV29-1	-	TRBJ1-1	CSAGHMNTEAFF	TGCAGCGCCGGACACATGAACACTGAAGCTTTCTTT
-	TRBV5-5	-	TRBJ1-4	CASTLAGSRNEKLFF	TGTGCCAGCACTCTGGCGGGGTCGCGTAATGAAAAACTGTTTTTT
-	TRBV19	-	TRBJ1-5	CASSIDSYYSNQPQHF	TGTGCCAGTAGTATCGACAGCTATTATAGCAATCAGCCCCAGCATTTT
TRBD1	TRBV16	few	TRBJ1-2	CASSQSGRGRSGGYTF	TGTGCCAGCAGCCAATCGGGAAGGGGGCGATCGGGTGGCTACACCTTC
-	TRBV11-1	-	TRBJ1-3	CASARNTIYF	TGTGCCAGCGCTAGGAACACCATATATTTT
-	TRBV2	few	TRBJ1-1	CASMPGLNTEAFF	TGTGCCAGCATGCCAGGGTTGAACACTGAAGCTTTCTTT
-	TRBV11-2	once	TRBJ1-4	CASSLRREKLFF	TGTGCCAGCAGCTTACGCAGAGAAAAACTGTTTTTT
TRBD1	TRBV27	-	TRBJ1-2	CASRRQGEASGYTF	TGTGCCAGCAGGAGACAGGGGGAGGCAAGTGGCTACACCTTC
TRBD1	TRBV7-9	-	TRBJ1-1	CASSSPIRGFDTEAFF	TGTGCCAGCAGCTCTCCAATCAGGGGGTTTGACACTGAAGCTTTCTTT
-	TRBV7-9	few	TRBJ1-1	CASSLPSSFTEAFF	TGTGCCAGCAGCTTACCGTCGAGTTTCACTGAAGCTTTCTTT
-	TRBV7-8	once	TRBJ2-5	CASSLRDTQETQYF	TGTGCCAGCAGCCTCCGGGACACCCAAGAGACCCAGTACTTC
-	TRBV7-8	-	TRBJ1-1	CASSPHRVQLTNTEAFF	TGTGCCAGCAGCCCCCACAGGGTCCAGCTGACAAACACTGAAGCTTTCTTT
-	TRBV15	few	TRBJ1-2	CATSREDKGGYTF	TGTGCCACCAGCAGAGAGGACAAGGGTGGCTACACCTTC
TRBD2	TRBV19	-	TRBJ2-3	CASSSDGGGPRDTQYF	TGTGCCAGTAGTTCGGACGGGGGGGGACCACGGGATACGCAGTATTTT
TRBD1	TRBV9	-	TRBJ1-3	CASSIPLTGKGNTIYF	TGTGCCAGCAGCATCCCCCTGACAGGGAAGGGAAACACCATATATTTT
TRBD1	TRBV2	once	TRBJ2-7	CASSEERQGIEQYF	TGTGCCAGCAGTGAGGAGCGACAGGGGATCGAGCAGTACTTC
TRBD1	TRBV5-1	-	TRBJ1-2	CASSPRTGDGYTF	TGCGCCAGCAGCCCCAGGACAGGGGATGGCTACACCTTC
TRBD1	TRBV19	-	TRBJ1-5	CASSSTGQGMNQPQHF	TGTGCCAGTAGTTCCACGGGACAGGGGATGAATCAGCCCCAGCATTTT
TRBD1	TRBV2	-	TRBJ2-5	CASRNPGGQETQYF	TGTGCCAGCAGGAACCCAGGGGGCCAAGAGACCCAGTACTTC
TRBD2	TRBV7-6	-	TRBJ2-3	CASSSNQPGGGGTQYF	TGTGCCAGCAGCTCAAACCAACCCGGGGGGGGCGGTACGCAGTATTTT
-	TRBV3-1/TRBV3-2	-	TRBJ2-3	CASSQKGADTQYF	TGTGCCAGCAGCCAAAAAGGAGCAGATACGCAGTATTTT
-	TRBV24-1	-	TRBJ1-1	CATSDSKAGNTEAFF	TGTGCCACCAGTGATTCCAAGGCAGGGAACACTGAAGCTTTCTTT
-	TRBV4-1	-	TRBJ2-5	CASSQGGLETQYF	TGCGCCAGCAGCCAAGGTGGGCTAGAGACCCAGTACTTC
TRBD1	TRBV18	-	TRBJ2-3	CASSQPGQGGDTQYF	TGTGCCAGCTCACAGCCGGGACAGGGGGGAGATACGCAGTATTTT
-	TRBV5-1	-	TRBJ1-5	CASSEGTPQQPQHF	TGCGCCAGCAGCGAAGGGACACCTCAACAGCCCCAGCATTTT
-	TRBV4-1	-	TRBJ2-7	CASSQDLQVPSYEQYF	TGCGCCAGCAGCCAAGATTTGCAGGTCCCCTCCTACGAGCAGTACTTC
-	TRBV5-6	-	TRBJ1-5	CASTQAGGPSNQPQHF	TGTGCCAGCACTCAAGCGGGGGGGCCTTCCAATCAGCCCCAGCATTTT
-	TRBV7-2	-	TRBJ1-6	CASSLSRDNSPLHF	TGTGCCAGCAGCTTAAGCAGGGATAATTCACCCCTCCACTTT
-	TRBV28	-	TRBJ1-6	CASGAIGPLHF	TGTGCCAGCGGGGCAATTGGGCCCCTCCACTTT
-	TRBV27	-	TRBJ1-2	CASSPDKVNYGYTF	TGTGCCAGCAGCCCGGACAAGGTGAACTATGGCTACACCTTC
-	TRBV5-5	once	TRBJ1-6	CASSRGSRSSYNSPLHF	TGTGCCAGCAGCCGAGGGTCCAGGAGCTCCTATAATTCACCCCTCCACTTT
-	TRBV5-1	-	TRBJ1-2	CASRRTANYGYTF	TGCGCCAGCAGAAGGACAGCTAACTATGGCTACACCTTC
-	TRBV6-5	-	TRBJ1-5	CASSRLRGFNQPQHF	TGTGCCAGCAGTAGGCTCAGGGGTTTCAATCAGCCCCAGCATTTT
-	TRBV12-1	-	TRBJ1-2	CASSFAEPDVRQGGWYGYTF	TGTGCCAGCAGCTTTGCGGAACCTGACGTTAGACAGGGGGGGTGGTATGGCTACACCTTC
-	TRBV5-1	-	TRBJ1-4	CASSLGRRKDEKLFF	TGCGCCAGCAGCTTGGGGAGGCGGAAGGATGAAAAACTGTTTTTT
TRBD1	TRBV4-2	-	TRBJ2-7	CASSQDVMTGRYEQYF	TGTGCCAGCAGCCAAGACGTTATGACAGGGCGCTACGAGCAGTACTTC
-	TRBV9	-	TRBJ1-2	CASSEGRTDDGYTF	TGTGCCAGCAGCGAGGGAAGGACAGATGATGGCTACACCTTC
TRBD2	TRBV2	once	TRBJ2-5	CASSPLAGGPETQYF	TGTGCCAGCAGCCCGCTAGCGGGGGGGCCAGAGACCCAGTACTTC
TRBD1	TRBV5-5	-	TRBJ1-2	CASSYRDRGYNGYTF	TGTGCCAGCAGCTACCGGGACAGGGGGTATAATGGCTACACCTTC
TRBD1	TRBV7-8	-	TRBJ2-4	CASSLAFYRGPPSKNIQYF	TGTGCCAGCAGCTTAGCTTTTTACAGGGGGCCTCCTTCCAAAAACATTCAGTACTTC
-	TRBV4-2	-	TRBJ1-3	CASSRGITGNTIYF	TGTGCCAGCAGTCGGGGGATAACTGGAAACACCATATATTTT
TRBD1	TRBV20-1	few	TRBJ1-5	CSASNGTGGFQPQHF	TGCAGTGCTAGTAACGGCACAGGGGGTTTTCAGCCCCAGCATTTT
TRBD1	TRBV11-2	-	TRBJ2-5	CASSWGTGGYETQYF	TGTGCCAGCAGCTGGGGGACAGGGGGATATGAGACCCAGTACTTC
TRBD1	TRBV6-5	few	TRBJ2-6	CASSLDRYNVLTF	TGTGCCAGCAGTTTGGACAGGTACAACGTCCTGACTTTC
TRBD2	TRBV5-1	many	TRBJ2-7	CASSLAGTNAYEQYF	TGCGCCAGCAGCTTGGCCGGGACTAACGCCTACGAGCAGTACTTC
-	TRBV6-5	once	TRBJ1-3	CASTLTKGQGNTIYF	TGTGCCAGCACGTTGACGAAGGGGCAAGGAAACACCATATATTTT
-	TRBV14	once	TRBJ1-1	CASSRQGAGETEAFF	TGTGCCAGCAGCCGCCAGGGCGCAGGGGAAACTGAAGCTTTCTTT
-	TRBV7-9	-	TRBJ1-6	CASSRKQGSNSPLHF	TGTGCCAGCAGCAGAAAACAGGGATCTAATTCACCCCTCCACTTT
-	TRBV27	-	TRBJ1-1	CASSLEGGVVRTEAFF	TGTGCCAGCAGTTTGGAGGGGGGGGTCGTAAGGACTGAAGCTTTCTTT
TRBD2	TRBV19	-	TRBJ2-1	CASKQRGSSYNEQFF	TGTGCCAGTAAACAGCGGGGGAGCTCCTACAATGAGCAGTTCTTC
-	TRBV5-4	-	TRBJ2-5	CASSLIGGKETQYF	TGTGCCAGCAGCTTGATTGGGGGCAAAGAGACCCAGTACTTC
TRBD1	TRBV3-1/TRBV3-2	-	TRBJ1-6	CASSRTGSSYNSPLHF	TGTGCCAGCAGCCGGACAGGGAGCTCCTATAATTCACCCCTCCACTTT
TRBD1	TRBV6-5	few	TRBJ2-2	CASAPDRGWTGELFF	TGTGCCAGCGCACCGGACAGGGGCTGGACCGGGGAGCTGTTTTTT
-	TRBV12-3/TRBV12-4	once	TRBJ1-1	CASSFLEITEAFF	TGTGCCAGCAGTTTTTTAGAGATCACTGAAGCTTTCTTT
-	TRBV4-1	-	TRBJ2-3	CASSQEQGMRTDTQYF	TGCGCCAGCAGCCAAGAGCAGGGGATGAGGACAGATACGCAGTATTTT
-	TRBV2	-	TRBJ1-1	CASSETGLNTEAFF	TGTGCCAGCAGTGAGACAGGCCTGAACACTGAAGCTTTCTTT
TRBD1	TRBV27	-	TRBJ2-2	CASSLRTGANTGELFF	TGTGCCAGCAGTTTGAGGACAGGAGCGAACACCGGGGAGCTGTTTTTT